This T cell receptor (beta chain) comes out of a study of T cells in Graves' hyperthyroidism and ophthalmopathy. Study results and caveats: Among clonotypes expanded in thyroid above 0.001, most were also found in blood.

RNA transcripts served as the template for amplifying TCR beta CDR3 regions. RT-PCR in the first round (using the HTBI primer set) targeted the TCR CDR3. TCRdb reanalysed the multiplex PCR reads using MiXCR and keeps one entry per CDR3 protein. The profile covers fewer than 350,000 distinct CDR3 sequences, with around 15% appearing a single time and 7.9% taken by the ten largest. The V end lost 3 bases, the J end lost 1 base, and 12 bases lay between the germline ends. Germline CDR1 and CDR2: LNHNV and YYDKDF (reference sequence). The CDR3 totals 16 residues. This clonotype was detected a few times. Its antigen is unknown.

The clonotype was recovered from a woman between 40 and 55 years old with Graves' hyperthyroidism. The sequencing input was blood. The chain couples TRBV15 to TRBJ2-2; D may correspond to TRBD1 or TRBD2 (5 bases each). CDR3 nucleotide sequence: TGTGCCACCAGCAGGGGGGATTTGGGGAACACCGGGGAGCTGTTTTTT. Translated, it gives CATSRGDLGNTGELFF. Filled out from reference TRBV15 and TRBJ2-2, the complete variable domain reads DAMVIQNPRYQVTQFGKPVTLSCSQTLNHNVMYWYQQKSSQAPKLLFHYYDKDFNNEADTPDNFQSRRPNTSFCFLDIRSPGLGDTAMYLCATSRGDLGNTGELFFGEGSRLTVL.